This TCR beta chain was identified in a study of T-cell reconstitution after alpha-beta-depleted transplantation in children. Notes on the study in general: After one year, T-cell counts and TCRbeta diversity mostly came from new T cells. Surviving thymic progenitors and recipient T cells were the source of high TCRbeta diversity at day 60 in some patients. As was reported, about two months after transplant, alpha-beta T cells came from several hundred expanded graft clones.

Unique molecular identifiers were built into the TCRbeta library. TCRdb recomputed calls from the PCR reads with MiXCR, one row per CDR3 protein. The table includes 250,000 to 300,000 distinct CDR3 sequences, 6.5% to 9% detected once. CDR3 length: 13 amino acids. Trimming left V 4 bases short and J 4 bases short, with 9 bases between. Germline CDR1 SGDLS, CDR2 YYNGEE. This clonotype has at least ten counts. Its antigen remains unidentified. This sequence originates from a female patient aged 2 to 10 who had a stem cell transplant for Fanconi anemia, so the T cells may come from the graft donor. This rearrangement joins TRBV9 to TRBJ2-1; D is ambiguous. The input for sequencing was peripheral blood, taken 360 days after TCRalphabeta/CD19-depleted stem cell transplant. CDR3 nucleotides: TGTGCCAGCAGCCGAGCTACTTACAATGAGCAGTTCTTC. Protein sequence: CASSRATYNEQFF.